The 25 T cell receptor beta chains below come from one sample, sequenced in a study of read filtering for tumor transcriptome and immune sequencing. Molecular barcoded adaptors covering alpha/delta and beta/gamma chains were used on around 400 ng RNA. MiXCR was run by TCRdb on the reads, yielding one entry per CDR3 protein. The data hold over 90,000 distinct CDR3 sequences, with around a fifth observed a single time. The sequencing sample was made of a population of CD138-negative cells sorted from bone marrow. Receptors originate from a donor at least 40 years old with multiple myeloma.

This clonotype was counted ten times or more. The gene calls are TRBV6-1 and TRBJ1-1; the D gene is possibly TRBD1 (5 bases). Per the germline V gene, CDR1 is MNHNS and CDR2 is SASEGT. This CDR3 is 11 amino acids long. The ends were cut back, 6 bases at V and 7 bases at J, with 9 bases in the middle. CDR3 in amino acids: CASRGTFEAFF. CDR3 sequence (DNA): TGTGCCAGCAGGGGGACCTTTGAAGCTTTCTTT.

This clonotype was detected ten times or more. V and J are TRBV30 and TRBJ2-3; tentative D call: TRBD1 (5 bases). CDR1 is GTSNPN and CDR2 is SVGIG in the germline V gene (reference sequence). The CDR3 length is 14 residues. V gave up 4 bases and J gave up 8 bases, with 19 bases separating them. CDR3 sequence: CAWMDGAGSGTQYF. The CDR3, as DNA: TGTGCCTGGATGGATGGGGCAGGTTCGGGTACGCAGTATTTT.

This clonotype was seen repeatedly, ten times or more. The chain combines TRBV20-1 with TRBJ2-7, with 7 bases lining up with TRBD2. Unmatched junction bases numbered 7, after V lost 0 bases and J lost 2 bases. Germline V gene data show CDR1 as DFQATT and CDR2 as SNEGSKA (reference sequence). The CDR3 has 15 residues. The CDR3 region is CSARDWLADTYEQYF. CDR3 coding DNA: TGCAGTGCTAGAGATTGGCTAGCGGACACCTACGAGCAGTACTTC.

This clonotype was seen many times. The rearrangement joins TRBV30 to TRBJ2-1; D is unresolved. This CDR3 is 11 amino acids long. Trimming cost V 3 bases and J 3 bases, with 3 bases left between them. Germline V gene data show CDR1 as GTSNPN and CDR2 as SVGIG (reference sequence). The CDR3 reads CAWSFYNEQFF. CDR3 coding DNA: TGTGCCTGGAGCTTCTACAATGAGCAGTTCTTC.

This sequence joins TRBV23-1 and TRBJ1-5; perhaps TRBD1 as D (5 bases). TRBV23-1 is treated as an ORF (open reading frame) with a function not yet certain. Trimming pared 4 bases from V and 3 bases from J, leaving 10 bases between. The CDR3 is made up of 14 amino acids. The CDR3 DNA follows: TGCGCCAGCAGTCGGCCGGGACCCAATCAGCCCCAGCATTTT. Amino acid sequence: CASSRPGPNQPQHF.

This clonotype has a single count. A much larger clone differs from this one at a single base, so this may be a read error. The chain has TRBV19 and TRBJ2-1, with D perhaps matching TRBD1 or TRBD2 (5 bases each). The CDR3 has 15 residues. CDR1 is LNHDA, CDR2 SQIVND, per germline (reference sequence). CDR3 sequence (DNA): TGTGCCAGTAGTATAGGCAGGGACCCCTACAATGAGCCGTTCTTC. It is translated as CASSIGRDPYNEPFF.

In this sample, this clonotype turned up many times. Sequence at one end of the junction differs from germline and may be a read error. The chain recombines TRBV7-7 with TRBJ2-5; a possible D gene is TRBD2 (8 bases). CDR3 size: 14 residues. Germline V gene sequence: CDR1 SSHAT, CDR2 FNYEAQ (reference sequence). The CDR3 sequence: CASSLAGQQETQYF. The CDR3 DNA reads TGTGCTAGCAGCTTAGCGGGACAGCAAGAGACCCAGTACTTC.

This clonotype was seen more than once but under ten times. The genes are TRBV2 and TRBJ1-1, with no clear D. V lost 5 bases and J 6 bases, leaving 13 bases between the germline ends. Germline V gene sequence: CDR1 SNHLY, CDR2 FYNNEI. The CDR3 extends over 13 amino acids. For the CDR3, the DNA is TGTGCCAGCAGTTCTACACCAAACGCTGAAGCTTTCTTT. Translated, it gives CASSSTPNAEAFF.

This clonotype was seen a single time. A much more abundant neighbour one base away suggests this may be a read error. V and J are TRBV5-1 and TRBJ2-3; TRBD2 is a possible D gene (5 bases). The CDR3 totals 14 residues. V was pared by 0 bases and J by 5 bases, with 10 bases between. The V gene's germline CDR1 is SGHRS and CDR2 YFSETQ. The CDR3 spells CASSLVGVQDTQYF. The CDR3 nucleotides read TGCGCCAGCAGCTTGGTCGGGGTTCAAGATACGCAGTATTTT.

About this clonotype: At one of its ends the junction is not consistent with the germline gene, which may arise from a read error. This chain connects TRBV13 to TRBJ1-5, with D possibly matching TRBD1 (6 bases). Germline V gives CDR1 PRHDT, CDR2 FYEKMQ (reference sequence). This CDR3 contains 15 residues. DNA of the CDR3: TGTGCCAGCAGCTTAGGGCAGGGGAGGAATCGGCCCCAGCATTTT. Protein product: CASSLGQGRNRPQHF.

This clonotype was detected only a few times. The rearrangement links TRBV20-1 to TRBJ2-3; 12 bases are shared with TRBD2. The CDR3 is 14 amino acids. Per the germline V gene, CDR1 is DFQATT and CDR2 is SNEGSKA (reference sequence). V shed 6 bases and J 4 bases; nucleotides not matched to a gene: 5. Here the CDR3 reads CSAETSGRADTQYF. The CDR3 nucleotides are TGCAGTGCAGAGACTAGCGGGAGAGCAGATACGCAGTATTTT.

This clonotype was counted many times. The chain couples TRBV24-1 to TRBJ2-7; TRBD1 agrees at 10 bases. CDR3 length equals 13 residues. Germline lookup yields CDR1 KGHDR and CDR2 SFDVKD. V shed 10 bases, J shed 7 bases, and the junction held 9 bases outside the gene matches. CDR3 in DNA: TGTGCCACAGAGGGACAGGGGACGGGGGAGCAGTACTTC. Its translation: CATEGQGTGEQYF.

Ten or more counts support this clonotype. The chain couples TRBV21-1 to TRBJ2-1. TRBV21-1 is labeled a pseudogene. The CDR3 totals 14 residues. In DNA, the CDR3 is TGTGCCAGCAGTCAGGTCGTAGGATACAATGAGCAGTTCTTC. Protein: CASSQVVGYNEQFF.

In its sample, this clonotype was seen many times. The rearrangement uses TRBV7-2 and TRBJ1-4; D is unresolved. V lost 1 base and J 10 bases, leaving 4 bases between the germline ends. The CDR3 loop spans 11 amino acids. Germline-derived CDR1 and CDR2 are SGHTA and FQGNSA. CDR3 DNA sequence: TGTGCCAGCAGCTTAGTGGGAAAACTGTTTTTT. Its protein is CASSLVGKLFF. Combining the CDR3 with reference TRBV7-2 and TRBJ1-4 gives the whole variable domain GAGVSQSPSNKVTEKGKDVELRCDPISGHTALYWYRQSLGQGLEFLIYFQGNSAPDKSGLPSDRFSAERTGGSVSTLTIQRTQQEDSAVYLCASSLVGKLFFGSGTQLSVL.

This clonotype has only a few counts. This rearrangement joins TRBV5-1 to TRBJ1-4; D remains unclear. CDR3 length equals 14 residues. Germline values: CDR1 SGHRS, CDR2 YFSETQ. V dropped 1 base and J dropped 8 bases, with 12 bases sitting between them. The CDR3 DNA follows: TGCGCCAGCAGCTTGCGAGCGGGGAGCGAAAAACTGTTTTTT. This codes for CASSLRAGSEKLFF.

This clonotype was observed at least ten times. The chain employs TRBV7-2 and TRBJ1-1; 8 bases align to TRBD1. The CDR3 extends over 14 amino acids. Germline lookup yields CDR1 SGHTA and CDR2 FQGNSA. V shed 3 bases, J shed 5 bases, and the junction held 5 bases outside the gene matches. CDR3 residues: CASSFQGARTEAFF. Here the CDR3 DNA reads TGTGCCAGCAGCTTTCAGGGGGCGCGAACTGAAGCTTTCTTT.

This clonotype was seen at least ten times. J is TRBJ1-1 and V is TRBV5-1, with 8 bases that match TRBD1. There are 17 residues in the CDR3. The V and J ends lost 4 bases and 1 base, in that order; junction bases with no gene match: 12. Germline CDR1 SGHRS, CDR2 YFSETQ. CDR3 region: CASSLLGTTGGNTEAFF. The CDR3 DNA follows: TGCGCCAGCAGCCTACTGGGGACAACAGGGGGGAACACTGAAGCTTTCTTT.

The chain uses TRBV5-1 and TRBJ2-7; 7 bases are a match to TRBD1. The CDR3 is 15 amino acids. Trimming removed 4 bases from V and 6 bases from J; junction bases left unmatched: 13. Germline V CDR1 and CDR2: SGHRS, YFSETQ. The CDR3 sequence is CASSPDREGRGEQYF. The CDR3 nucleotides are TGCGCCAGCAGCCCCGACAGGGAAGGGCGAGGCGAGCAGTACTTC.

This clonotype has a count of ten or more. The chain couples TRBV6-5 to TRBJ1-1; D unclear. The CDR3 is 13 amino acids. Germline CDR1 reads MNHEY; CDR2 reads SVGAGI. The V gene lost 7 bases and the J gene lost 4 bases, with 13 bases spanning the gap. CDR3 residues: CASTPGRLTEAFF. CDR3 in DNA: TGTGCCAGCACCCCCGGTCGGCTCACTGAAGCTTTCTTT.

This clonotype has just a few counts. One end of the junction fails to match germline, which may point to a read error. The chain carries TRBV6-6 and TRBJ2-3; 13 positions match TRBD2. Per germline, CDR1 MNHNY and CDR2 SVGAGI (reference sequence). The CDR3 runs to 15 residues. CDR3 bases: TGTGCCAGCAGTCCCCCCGGGACTAGCGGGGTTGGGTGGGTTTTT. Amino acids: CASSPPGTSGVGWVF.

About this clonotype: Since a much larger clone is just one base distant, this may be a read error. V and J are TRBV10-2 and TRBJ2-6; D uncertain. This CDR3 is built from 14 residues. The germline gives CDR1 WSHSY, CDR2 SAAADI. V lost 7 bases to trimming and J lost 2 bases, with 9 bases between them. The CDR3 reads CASIPIPGANVLTF. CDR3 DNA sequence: TGCGCCAGCATCCCCATCCCTGGGGCCAACGTCCTGACTTTC.

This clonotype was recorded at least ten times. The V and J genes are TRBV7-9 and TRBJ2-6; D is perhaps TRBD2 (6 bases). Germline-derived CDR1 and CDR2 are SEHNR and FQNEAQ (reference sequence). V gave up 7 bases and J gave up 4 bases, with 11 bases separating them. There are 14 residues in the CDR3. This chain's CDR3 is CASTGGRGANVLTF. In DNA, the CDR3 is TGTGCCAGCACCGGAGGGAGAGGGGCCAACGTCCTGACTTTC.

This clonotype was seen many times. CDR3 sequence: CASSGGRPGELFF. The CDR3 nucleotides are TGTGCCAGCAGCGGGGGCAGACCCGGGGAGCTGTTTTTT. The chain recombines TRBV2 with TRBJ2-2; D may be TRBD1 or TRBD2 (6 bases each). CDR3 length equals 13 residues. The V end was cut by 6 bases, the J end by 6 bases, with 11 bases between. Germline CDR1 reads SNHLY; CDR2 reads FYNNEI.

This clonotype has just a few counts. The CDR3 DNA follows: TGTGCCAGCAGCGGAGAGACCCAGTACTTC. It codes for CASSGETQYF. The chain links TRBV2 to TRBJ2-5; D ambiguous. Germline V CDR1 and CDR2: SNHLY, FYNNEI. This CDR3 spans 10 amino acids. V was trimmed by 6 bases and J by 4 bases, leaving 3 bases between them.

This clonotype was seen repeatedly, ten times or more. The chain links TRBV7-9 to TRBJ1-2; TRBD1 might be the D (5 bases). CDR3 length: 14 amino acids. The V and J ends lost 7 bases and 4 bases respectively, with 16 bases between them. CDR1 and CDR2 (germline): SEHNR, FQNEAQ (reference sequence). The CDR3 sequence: CASTDGGGSYGYTF. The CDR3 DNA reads TGTGCCAGCACCGACGGGGGAGGGTCCTATGGCTACACCTTC. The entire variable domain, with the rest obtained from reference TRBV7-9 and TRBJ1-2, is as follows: DTGVSQNPRHKITKRGQNVTFRCDPISEHNRLYWYRQTLGQGPEFLTYFQNEAQLEKSRLLSDRFSAERPKGSFSTLEIQRTEQGDSAMYLCASTDGGGSYGYTFGSGTRLTVV.